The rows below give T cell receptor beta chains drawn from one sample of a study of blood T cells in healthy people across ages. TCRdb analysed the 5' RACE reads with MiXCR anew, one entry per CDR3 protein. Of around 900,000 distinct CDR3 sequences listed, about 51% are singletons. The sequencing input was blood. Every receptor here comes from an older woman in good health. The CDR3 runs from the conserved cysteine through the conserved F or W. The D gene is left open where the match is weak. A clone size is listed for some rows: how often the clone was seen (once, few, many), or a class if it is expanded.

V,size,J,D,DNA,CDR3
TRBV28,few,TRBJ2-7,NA,TGTGCCAGCCGAACGGGGTCTACCGCAACCTACGAGCAGTACTTC,CASRTGSTATYEQYF
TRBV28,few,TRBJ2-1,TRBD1,TGTGCCAGCAGTCCGAGGGGGCTTTTCTACAATGAGCAGTTCTTC,CASSPRGLFYNEQFF
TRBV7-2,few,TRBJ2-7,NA,TGTGCCAGCAGCTCACAGGCTCCCTACGAGCAGTACTTC,CASSSQAPYEQYF
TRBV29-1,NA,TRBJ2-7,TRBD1,TGCAGCGTTGAAGCCCGCGGGACAGGGCCCTTGTTATTCTCCTACGAGCAGTACTTC,CSVEARGTGPLLFSYEQYF
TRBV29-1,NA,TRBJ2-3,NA,TGCAGCGTTGAATGGCTAGCCCCCACAGATACGCAGTATTTT,CSVEWLAPTDTQYF
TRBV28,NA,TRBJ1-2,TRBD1,TGTGCCAGCAGCCCGGGACAGCTCGTCTATGGCTACACCTTC,CASSPGQLVYGYTF
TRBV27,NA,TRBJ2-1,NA,TGTGCCAGCAGTTTAGGGGACGGGGAAAAGTTCTTC,CASSLGDGEKFF
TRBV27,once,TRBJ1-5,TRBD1,TGTGCCAGCAGTTCAAGACAGGGTTTAAATCAGCCCCAGCATTTT,CASSSRQGLNQPQHF
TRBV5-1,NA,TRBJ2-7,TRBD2,TGCGCCAGCAGCGTTAGCCTTATCGCTAGCGGGAGTGGGTACGAGCAGTACTTC,CASSVSLIASGSGYEQYF
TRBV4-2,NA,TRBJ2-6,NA,TGTGCCAGCAGCCAAGAGGAGGCCAACGTCCTGACTTTC,CASSQEEANVLTF
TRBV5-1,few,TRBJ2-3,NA,TGCGCCAGCAGCTTGGTCCTAGCTAGCACAGATACGCAGTATTTT,CASSLVLASTDTQYF
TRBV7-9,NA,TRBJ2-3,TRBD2,TGTGCCAGCAGCCTTTTTAGAGCTAGCGGGAGCACAGATACGCAGTATTTT,CASSLFRASGSTDTQYF
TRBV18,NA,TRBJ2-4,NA,TGTGCCAGCTCACCATTAAAAGATATCATTCAGTACTTC,CASSPLKDIIQYF
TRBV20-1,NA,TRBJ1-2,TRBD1,TGCAGTGCTGTGACGGACAGGGCTGGCTACACCTTC,CSAVTDRAGYTF
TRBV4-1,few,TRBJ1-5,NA,TGCGCCAGCAGCCAAGTGTTCCCTACCCAAAATCAGCCCCAGCATTTT,CASSQVFPTQNQPQHF
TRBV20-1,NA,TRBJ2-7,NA,TGCAGTGCTTTCCGGGACGGGACCTACGAGCAGTACTTC,CSAFRDGTYEQYF
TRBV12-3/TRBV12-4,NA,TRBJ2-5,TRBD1,TGTGCCAGCAGTAAACGACAGGGGGTAGAGACCCAGAACTTC,CASSKRQGVETQNF
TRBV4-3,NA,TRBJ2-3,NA,TGCGCCAGCAGCCAAGGATCGGGAGCGGCAGATACGCAGTATTTT,CASSQGSGAADTQYF
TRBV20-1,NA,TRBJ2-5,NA,TGCAGTGCCCCCGGCAGGGTAACCCAGTACTTC,CSAPGRVTQYF
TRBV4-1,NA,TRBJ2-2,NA,TGCGCCAGCAGCCACCAGTCGAACACCGGGGAGCTGTTTTTT,CASSHQSNTGELFF
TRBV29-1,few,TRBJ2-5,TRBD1,TGCAGCGTTGAATCACCGCTGAGATCGGAGAAGGGGGACAGGGAGCAAGAGACCCAGTACTTC,CSVESPLRSEKGDREQETQYF
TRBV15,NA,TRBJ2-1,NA,TGTGCCACCAGCAGGAATCGGGATCGACCCAGAGATGGAAATGAGCAGTTCTTC,CATSRNRDRPRDGNEQFF
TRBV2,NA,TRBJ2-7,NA,TGTGCCAGCAGTGAAGGGGCTTCCTACGAGCAGTACTTC,CASSEGASYEQYF
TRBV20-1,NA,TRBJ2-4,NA,TGCAGTGCTAGAGATCCGGGACTCGAGACAAACATTCAGTACTTC,CSARDPGLETNIQYF
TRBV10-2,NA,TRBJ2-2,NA,TGCGCCAGCAGACCCAGGGGGGAAGCCGGGGAGCTGTTTTTT,CASRPRGEAGELFF
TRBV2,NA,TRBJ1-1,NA,TGTGCCAGCAGGACAGACAGCCTGGAAGCTTTCTTT,CASRTDSLEAFF
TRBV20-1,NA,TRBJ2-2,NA,TGCAGTGCTAGAGATTGGGGGGGCAAGGCTAACACCGGGGAGCTGTTTTTT,CSARDWGGKANTGELFF
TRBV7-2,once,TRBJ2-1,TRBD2,TGTGCCAGCAGCTCACGGCTAGCGGGGGGCCTGGGGGGTTACAATGAGCAGTTCTTC,CASSSRLAGGLGGYNEQFF
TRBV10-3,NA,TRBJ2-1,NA,TGTGCCATCAGTGAGTCGACTCTAAACTACAATGAGCAGTTCTTC,CAISESTLNYNEQFF
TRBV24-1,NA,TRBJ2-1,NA,TGTGCCACCAGTGATCCCGGGACTTACAATGAGCAGTTCTTC,CATSDPGTYNEQFF
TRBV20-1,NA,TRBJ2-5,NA,TGCAGTGCTAGTTCAGGGGCTGAGACCCAGTACTTC,CSASSGAETQYF
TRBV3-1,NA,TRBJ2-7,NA,TGTGCCAGCAGTCGCGGGACAACCAACTACGAGCAGTACTTC,CASSRGTTNYEQYF
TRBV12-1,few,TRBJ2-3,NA,TGTGCCGGTGAGGCAGCTGCAGATACGCAGTATTTT,CAGEAAADTQYF
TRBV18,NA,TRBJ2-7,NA,TGTGCCAGCTCACGGGTGCCGACCCCTCCCTACGAGCAGTACTTC,CASSRVPTPPYEQYF
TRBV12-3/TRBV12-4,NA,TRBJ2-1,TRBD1,TGTGCCAGCAGCCCCGGGACAGCCCTTAGCAATGAGCAGTTCTTC,CASSPGTALSNEQFF
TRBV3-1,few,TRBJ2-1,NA,TGTGCCAGCAGCCAAGCCGCACTGGACAATGAGCAGTTCTTC,CASSQAALDNEQFF
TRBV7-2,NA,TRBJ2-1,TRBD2,TGTGCCAGCAGCCCACCCACTAGCGGGAGGGGAAATGAGCAGTTCTTC,CASSPPTSGRGNEQFF
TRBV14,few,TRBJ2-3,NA,TGTGCCAGCAGCCAAGATCTGTGGGGCTCTGGCACAGATACGCAGTATTTT,CASSQDLWGSGTDTQYF
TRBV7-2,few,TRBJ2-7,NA,TGTGCCAGCAGCTTGGTACTAGTAACCCACGAGCAGTACTTC,CASSLVLVTHEQYF
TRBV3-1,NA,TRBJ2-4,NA,TGTGCCAGCACCGATTCGGGACTCGCCAAAAACATTCAGTACTTC,CASTDSGLAKNIQYF
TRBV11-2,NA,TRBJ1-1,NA,TGTGCCAGCAGCCCCCTCAGGGACACTGAAGCTTTCTTT,CASSPLRDTEAFF
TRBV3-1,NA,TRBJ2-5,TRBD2,TGTGCCAGCAGCCAAGATTTGGGCGGGAGAGGGGAGACCCAGTACTTC,CASSQDLGGRGETQYF
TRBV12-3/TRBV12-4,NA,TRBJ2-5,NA,TGTGCCAGCAGTTCGAGGACAACCTCGGGGGAGACCCAGTACTTC,CASSSRTTSGETQYF
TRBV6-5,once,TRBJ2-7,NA,TGTGCCAGCATGCCGGGCTCCTACAATGAGCAGTACTTC,CASMPGSYNEQYF
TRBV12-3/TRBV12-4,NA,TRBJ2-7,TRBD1,TGTGCCAGCATCGGCAGGGGGCTGGACGAGCAGTACTTC,CASIGRGLDEQYF
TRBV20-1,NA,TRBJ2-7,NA,TGCAGTGCGCGACCGACTAGTTCATACGAGCAGTACTTC,CSARPTSSYEQYF
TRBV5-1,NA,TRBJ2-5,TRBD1,TGCGCCAGCAGCAATACAGGGGTCCTTGATCAAGAGACCCAGTACTTC,CASSNTGVLDQETQYF
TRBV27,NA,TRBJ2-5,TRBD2,TGTGCCAGCAGTTTCCCAGCGGGACAAGAGACCCAGTACTTC,CASSFPAGQETQYF